The clone carrying this T cell receptor beta chain was detected many times. This sample was taken from a study of metastatic and nonmetastatic thyroid tumors. V lost 4 bases and J 5 bases, leaving 16 bases between the germline ends. The CDR3 loop spans 15 amino acids. Germline-derived CDR1 and CDR2 are KGHSH and LQKENI. All patients reached thyroid surgery having received no treatment beforehand. How the authors handled the data: Clinicopathological groups supplied CDR3 differences that were used to build a distant-metastasis classifier for papillary thyroid cancer. TCRdb re-called clones from the PCR reads using MiXCR. These V and J calls are TCRdb output, not the study's own analysis. This table has tens of thousands of clones, around a sixth appearing once.

Sequenced input: blood. The gene calls are TRBV18 and TRBJ2-3; D is unresolved. This TCR was sampled from a female donor with papillary thyroid cancer or a benign thyroid nodule (not recorded which). Some clones in this sample may be carry-over from other donors' samples. This CDR3 is CASSLASGPVDTQYF. For the CDR3, the DNA is TGTGCCAGCTCACTAGCATCCGGTCCCGTAGATACGCAGTATTTT.